The TCR beta chain described here comes from a study of CD8 T cells in Susac syndrome. Reverse transcription of roughly 0.45 to 1 ug RNA used random hexamers. TCRdb re-analysed the immunoSEQ multiplex PCR reads in MiXCR, keeping a single row per CDR3 protein. This sample carries 120,000 to 150,000 distinct CDR3 sequences, over 85% of them seen once, and the ten largest clones take 0.27%. V dropped 5 bases and J dropped 5 bases, with 17 bases sitting between them. The V gene's germline CDR1 is SGHDT and CDR2 YYEEEE. The CDR3 consists of 14 residues. From blood CD8+ and CD4+ T cells, TCR beta sequences were generated. Healthy donors served as the controls. They were matched for age and sex.

The TCR was taken from a human donor in good health. Sequenced material: CD8+ T cells from PBMCs. This sequence joins TRBV5-6 and TRBJ2-7; possible D gene TRBD2, 6 bases. The CDR3 here is CASRVGRGKNEQYF. DNA of the CDR3: TGTGCCAGCAGGGTCGGTCGGGGGAAAAACGAGCAGTACTTC.